This T cell receptor beta chain stems from a study of T-cell reconstitution after alpha-beta-depleted transplantation in children. This sample's TCRbeta library carried unique molecular identifier barcodes. One entry per CDR3 protein results from TCRdb running MiXCR on the PCR reads. The sample has about 160,000 distinct CDR3 sequences, 11% seen once; the top ten hold about 13%. This clonotype was recorded at least ten times. This CDR3 spans 14 amino acids. V lost 7 bases and J lost 0, with 11 bases in between. Germline V gene sequence: CDR1 LGHDT, CDR2 YNNKEL (reference sequence). The chain employs TRBV3-1 and TRBJ2-3; D is perhaps TRBD2 (7 bases). The clonotype was recovered from a boy younger than 10 with acute myeloid leukemia, due to receive a stem cell transplant. The source was PBMCs, collected before TCRalphabeta/CD19-depleted stem cell transplant. The CDR3 DNA reads TGTGCCAGCAACGGGGGGCCTAGCACAGATACGCAGTATTTT. Its protein product is CASNGGPSTDTQYF.